This T cell receptor beta chain was recorded in a study of control samples from healthy donors and cancer patients. The CDR3 is 15 amino acids. Germline V gives CDR1 MNHNY, CDR2 SVGAGI (reference sequence). The trim removed 2 bases at V and 6 bases at J, leaving 3 bases unmatched. The assay was immunoSEQ multiplex PCR, and TCRdb's table has in-frame clones only and misses some. The data contain about 120,000 clones, over 90% of them singletons. This chain links TRBV6-6 with TRBJ2-1; TRBD1 agrees at 11 bases. This receptor was taken from a man in his thirties or forties in good health. Sample: blood. The chain's CDR3 is CASSYRDRGVNEQFF. DNA of the CDR3: TGTGCCAGCAGTTACCGGGACAGGGGGGTCAATGAGCAGTTCTTC.